This entry lists 12 T cell receptor beta chains sequenced from one sample in a study of T cell changes during pregnancy in multiple sclerosis. Profiling relied on immunoSEQ multiplex PCR, and the TCRdb table lists in-frame clones only, not all of them. The sample includes about 52,000 clones, 90% to 95% of them seen just once. This specimen consisted of CD4+ T cells from peripheral blood mononuclear cells, obtained before pregnancy. The receptor set was obtained from a female donor with multiple sclerosis, enrolled in a pregnancy study.

This clone was recorded once. The rearrangement uses TRBV5-5 and TRBJ1-1; the D gene is possibly TRBD1 (5 bases). Per the germline V gene, CDR1 is SGHKS and CDR2 is YYEKEE (reference sequence). This CDR3 comprises 14 residues. The V and J ends lost 3 bases and 1 base respectively, with 10 bases between them. The CDR3 DNA is TGTGCCAGCAGCTCCCCTCAGGGGAACACTGAAGCTTTCTTT. It codes for CASSSPQGNTEAFF.

This clone was counted a single time. CDR3 sequence reads: CASSLLGVNTEAFF. DNA of the CDR3: TGTGCCAGCAGCTTATTGGGAGTGAACACTGAAGCTTTCTTT. The chain is built from TRBV11-2 and TRBJ1-1; D gene uncertain. CDR3 length: 14 residues. Looked up from germline, CDR1 is SGHAT and CDR2 is FQNNGV. Trimming shortened V by 2 bases and J by 0 bases, and 7 bases separated the two germline ends.

Here the CDR3 reads CASSLDVLLAGGQETQYF. For the CDR3, the DNA is TGCGCCAGCAGCTTGGACGTCCTTCTAGCGGGAGGGCAAGAGACCCAGTACTTC. The V call is TRBV5-1, the J call TRBJ2-5; 12 positions agree with TRBD2. Germline V gives CDR1 SGHRS, CDR2 YFSETQ. Trimming removed 0 bases from V and 2 bases from J; junction bases left unmatched: 8. CDR3 length: 18 residues.

This clone was seen only a few times. This chain links TRBV29-1 with TRBJ1-1; maybe TRBD1 (6 bases). The V and J ends lost 8 bases and 5 bases respectively, with 21 bases between them. The germline V gene encodes CDR1 SQVTM and CDR2 ANQGSEA. This CDR3 is built from 14 residues. The CDR3 here is CSYTPETGGTEAFF. Here the CDR3 DNA reads TGCAGCTACACCCCCGAGACAGGCGGTACTGAAGCTTTCTTT.

This clone was seen only a few times. The chain couples TRBV10-3 to TRBJ1-5; D is possibly TRBD1 (5 bases). The CDR3 consists of 16 residues. Germline lookup yields CDR1 ENHRY and CDR2 SYGVKD. Trimming removed 0 bases from V and 7 bases from J, with 16 bases in between. CDR3 nucleotide sequence: TGTGCCATCAGTGAGTCTAGAGGTGGGGCAGGACAGCCCCAGCATTTT. As protein: CAISESRGGAGQPQHF.

The V call is TRBV5-1, the J call TRBJ1-2; 9 bases line up with TRBD1. Germline V CDR1 and CDR2: SGHRS, YFSETQ. The CDR3 is 13 residues long. V lost 7 bases, J lost 8 bases, and 9 bases stayed unmatched. In DNA, the CDR3 is TGCGCCAGCGGGCGGACAGGGGAGGAAGGCTACACCTTC. Encoded protein: CASGRTGEEGYTF.

This chain joins TRBV7-2 and TRBJ1-1; D uncertain. Trimming shortened V by 2 bases and J by 4 bases, and 8 bases separated the two germline ends. Germline values: CDR1 SGHTA, CDR2 FQGNSA. This CDR3 has 13 amino acids. CDR3 loop: CASSLTIGTEAFF. The CDR3 DNA reads TGTGCCAGCAGCTTAACAATTGGCACTGAAGCTTTCTTT.

This chain joins TRBV30 and TRBJ2-1, with TRBD2 matching over 8 bases. The CDR3 spans 16 residues. Trimming cost V 1 base and J 4 bases; bases outside gene matches: 9. The germline V gene encodes CDR1 GTSNPN and CDR2 SVGIG (reference sequence). CDR3 DNA sequence: TGTGCCTGGAGTGACCTTCAGGTAGCGGGGTACAATGAGCAGTTCTTC. Translating gives CAWSDLQVAGYNEQFF.

The chain couples TRBV19 to TRBJ1-4, with D possibly matching TRBD1 (5 bases). V was pared by 5 bases and J by 6 bases, with 19 bases between. Germline V gives CDR1 LNHDA, CDR2 SQIVND (reference sequence). The CDR3 is 16 residues long. This chain's CDR3 is CASSPRHLARDEKLFF. The CDR3 DNA is TGTGCCAGTAGTCCGCGACACCTTGCCAGGGATGAAAAACTGTTTTTT.

This rearrangement joins TRBV4-3 to TRBJ2-1; D may be TRBD2 (5 bases). CDR1 LGHNA and CDR2 YSLEER come from the germline V gene. V lost 1 base to trimming and J lost 10 bases, with 11 bases between them. This CDR3 is 13 amino acids long. CDR3 residues: CASSQVFSGEQFF. DNA of the CDR3: TGCGCCAGCAGCCAAGTTTTTTCGGGGGAGCAGTTCTTC.

The rearrangement links TRBV19 to TRBJ2-2, with 7 bases that match TRBD2. The CDR3 is 16 residues long. J gave up 6 bases and V 3 bases, and 10 bases lay outside the gene matches. CDR1 LNHDA and CDR2 SQIVND come from the germline V gene (reference sequence). The CDR3 DNA is TGTGCCAGTAGTATTCTCACGGGAGGCGGACCCGGGGAGCTGTTTTTT. Translated, it gives CASSILTGGGPGELFF.

The chain employs TRBV19 and TRBJ2-4, with 10 bases identical to TRBD1. From germline, CDR1 is LNHDA and CDR2 SQIVND (reference sequence). V dropped 5 bases and J dropped 0; count of bases not matched to a gene: 10. The CDR3 is 18 amino acids. The CDR3 loop is CASSPGQGVTLAKNIQYF. The CDR3 DNA is TGTGCCAGTAGTCCAGGACAGGGGGTGACCCTAGCCAAAAACATTCAGTACTTC. Variable domain in full (rest from reference TRBV19 and TRBJ2-4): DGGITQSPKYLFRKEGQNVTLSCEQNLNHDAMYWYRQDPGQGLRLIYYSQIVNDFQKGDIAEGYSVSREKKESFPLTVTSAQKNPTAFYLCASSPGQGVTLAKNIQYFGAGTRLSVL.